The present entry profiles one TCR beta chain with its context. Measured with immunoSEQ multiplex PCR; TCRdb has only the in-frame clones, and not every one. The data contain over 200,000 clones, roughly 85% of them singletons. Allocation to cohorts depended on clinical history reported by the participants. This CDR3 has 14 amino acids. V lost 4 bases to trimming and J lost 13 bases, with 22 bases between them. Germline V gene data show CDR1 as MNHEY and CDR2 as SMNVEV (reference sequence). This entry is derived from a study of blood T cell repertoires in COVID-19. Study context: In each case, the material was cDNA or gDNA derived from T cells, B-cell-depleted T cells, or PBMCs.

The material sequenced was PBMCs or T cells enriched from blood (not recorded which). This TCR was sampled from a woman in her forties or fifties who had recovered from COVID-19. The V and J genes are TRBV27 and TRBJ1-2; D ambiguous. CDR3 in amino acids: CASSSPATRADCTF. CDR3 DNA sequence: TGTGCCAGCAGTTCACCGGCCACACGAGCCGACTGCACCTTC.